This entry describes one T cell receptor beta chain. What it binds is unknown. Method: immunoSEQ multiplex PCR; TCRdb's copy keeps in-frame clones and lacks some. The table shows under 130,000 clones, with approximately 89% occurring only once. The germline CDR1 and CDR2 sequences are SGHKS and YYEKEE (reference sequence). Trimming stripped 2 bases from V and 5 bases from J, with 14 bases between. The CDR3 covers 15 residues. The data stem from a study of T cell responses to AZD1222 COVID-19 vaccine. General observations from the study: The breadth and depth of Spike-specific TCRs increased once two AZD1222 doses had been given. Repertoires were sampled only after the peak T cell response. Dominant at 160-218 and 743-854, vaccine-associated CD4 TCRs also spanned spike.

The material was peripheral blood, obtained 28 days after the second AZD1222 dose. The receptor was derived from an adult who received the AZD1222 COVID-19 vaccine. The chain couples TRBV5-5 to TRBJ1-5; no clear D. This CDR3 is CASSFGVSRDQPQHF. The CDR3 DNA reads TGTGCCAGCAGCTTTGGAGTTTCAAGGGATCAGCCCCAGCATTTT.